This T cell receptor (beta chain) was observed in a study of blood T cell repertoires in COVID-19. This CDR3 has 12 amino acids. Germline lookup yields CDR1 SGHTA and CDR2 FQGNSA. The V segment lost 3 bases and the J segment 5 bases; nucleotides outside the gene matches: 0. Original processing methods: Estimation of nucleated cell counts relied on the amplification of reference gene primers. Sequencing used immunoSEQ multiplex PCR; TCRdb keeps in-frame clones, though not all of them. The D gene and trimming were derived from the DNA, and the V and J assignments and clone size from that table. Of tens of thousands of clones in the sample, approximately 82% were seen once.

Sequencing was done on a sample of peripheral blood. The chain has TRBV7-2 and TRBJ2-7, with 8 positions matching TRBD1. This clonotype originated in a woman aged 45-65 years with acute or convalescent COVID-19. For the CDR3, the DNA is TGTGCCAGCAGCTTGGACAGGGACGAGCAGTACTTC. Encoded protein: CASSLDRDEQYF. Drawing the rest from reference TRBV7-2 and TRBJ2-7, the complete variable domain is GAGVSQSPSNKVTEKGKDVELRCDPISGHTALYWYRQSLGQGLEFLIYFQGNSAPDKSGLPSDRFSAERTGGSVSTLTIQRTQQEDSAVYLCASSLDRDEQYFGPGTRLTVT.